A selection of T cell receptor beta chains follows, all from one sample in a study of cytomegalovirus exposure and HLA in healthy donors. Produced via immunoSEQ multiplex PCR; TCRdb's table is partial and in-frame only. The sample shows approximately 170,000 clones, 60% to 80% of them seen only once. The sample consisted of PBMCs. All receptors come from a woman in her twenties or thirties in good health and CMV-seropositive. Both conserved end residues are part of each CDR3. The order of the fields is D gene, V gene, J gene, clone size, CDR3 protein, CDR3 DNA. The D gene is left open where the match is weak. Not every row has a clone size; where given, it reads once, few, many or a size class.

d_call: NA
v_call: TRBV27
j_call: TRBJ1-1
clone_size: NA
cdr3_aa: CASSLRQRYEAFF
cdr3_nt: TGTGCCAGCAGTTTAAGGCAGCGCTACGAAGCTTTCTTT

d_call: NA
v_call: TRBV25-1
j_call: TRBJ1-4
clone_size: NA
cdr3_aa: CASSPTGNEKLFF
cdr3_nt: TGTGCCAGCAGCCCGACGGGTAATGAAAAACTGTTTTTT

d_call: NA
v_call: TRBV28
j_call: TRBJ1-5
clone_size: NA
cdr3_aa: CASSLEGGGQPQHF
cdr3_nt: TGTGCCAGCAGTTTGGAGGGAGGGGGGCAGCCCCAGCATTTT

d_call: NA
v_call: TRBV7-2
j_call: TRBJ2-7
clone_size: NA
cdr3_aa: CASSLDSGYEQYF
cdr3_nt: TGTGCCAGCAGCTTAGATTCGGGGTACGAGCAGTACTTC

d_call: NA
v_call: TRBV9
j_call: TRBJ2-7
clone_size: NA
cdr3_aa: CASSASANSYEQYF
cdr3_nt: TGTGCCAGCAGTGCGAGTGCGAACTCCTACGAGCAGTACTTC

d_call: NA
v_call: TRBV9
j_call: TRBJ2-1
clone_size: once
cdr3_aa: CASSVAGVNEQFF
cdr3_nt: TGTGCCAGCAGCGTAGCAGGGGTCAATGAGCAGTTCTTC

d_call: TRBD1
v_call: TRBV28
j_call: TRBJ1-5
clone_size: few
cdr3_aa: CASSLFPRDRGRDQPQHF
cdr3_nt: TGTGCCAGCAGTTTATTCCCTCGGGACAGGGGGCGCGATCAGCCCCAGCATTTT

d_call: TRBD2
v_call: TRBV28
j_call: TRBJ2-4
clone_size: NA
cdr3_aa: CASSFFSSGQGGAKNIQYF
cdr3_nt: TGTGCCAGCAGTTTCTTCTCTAGCGGGCAAGGAGGGGCCAAAAACATTCAGTACTTC

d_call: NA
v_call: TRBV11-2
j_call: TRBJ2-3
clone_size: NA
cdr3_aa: CASSLEVSLGGTQYF
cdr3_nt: TGTGCCAGCAGCTTAGAGGTCTCACTCGGGGGTACGCAGTATTTT

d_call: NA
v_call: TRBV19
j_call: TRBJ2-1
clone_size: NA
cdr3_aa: CASSTDRSSYNEQFF
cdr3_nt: TGTGCCAGTAGTACTGACAGGAGCTCCTACAATGAGCAGTTCTTC

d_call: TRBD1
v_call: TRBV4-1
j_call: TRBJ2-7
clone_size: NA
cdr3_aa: CASSQNRDRAYEQYF
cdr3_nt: TGCGCCAGCAGCCAGAACCGGGACAGAGCATACGAGCAGTACTTC

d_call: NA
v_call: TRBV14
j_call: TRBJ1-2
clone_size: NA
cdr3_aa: CASSIQGYGYTF
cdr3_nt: TGTGCCAGCAGCATACAGGGCTATGGCTACACCTTC

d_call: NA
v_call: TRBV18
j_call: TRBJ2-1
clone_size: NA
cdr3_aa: CASSLVPQSEQFF
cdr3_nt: TGTGCCAGCTCACTTGTCCCGCAGTCTGAGCAGTTCTTC

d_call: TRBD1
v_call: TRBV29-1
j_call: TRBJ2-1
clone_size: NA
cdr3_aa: CSVVGTVTYNEQFF
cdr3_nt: TGCAGCGTTGTGGGGACAGTGACCTACAATGAGCAGTTCTTC

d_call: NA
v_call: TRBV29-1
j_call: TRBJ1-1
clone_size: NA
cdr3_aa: CSGQHTEAFF
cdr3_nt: TGCAGCGGACAACACACTGAAGCTTTCTTT

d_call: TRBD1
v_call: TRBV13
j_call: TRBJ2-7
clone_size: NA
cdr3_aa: CASSLYGTGGIEQYF
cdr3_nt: TGTGCCAGCAGCTTATATGGGACAGGGGGAATCGAGCAGTACTTC

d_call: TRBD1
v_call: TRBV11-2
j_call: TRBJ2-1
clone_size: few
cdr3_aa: CASSLVGTGYEQFF
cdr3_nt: TGTGCCAGCAGCCTGGTGGGGACAGGCTATGAGCAGTTCTTC

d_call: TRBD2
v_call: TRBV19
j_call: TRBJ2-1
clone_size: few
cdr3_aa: CASSMGGGYNEQFF
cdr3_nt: TGTGCCAGTAGTATGGGCGGGGGATACAATGAGCAGTTCTTC

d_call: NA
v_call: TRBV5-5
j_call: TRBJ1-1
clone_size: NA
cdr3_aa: CASSPGGMNTEAFF
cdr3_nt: TGTGCCAGCAGCCCCGGAGGAATGAACACTGAAGCTTTCTTT

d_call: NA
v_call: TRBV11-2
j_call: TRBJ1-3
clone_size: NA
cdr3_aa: CASSLQGSGNTIYF
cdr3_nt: TGTGCCAGCAGCCTGCAGGGTTCTGGAAACACCATATATTTT

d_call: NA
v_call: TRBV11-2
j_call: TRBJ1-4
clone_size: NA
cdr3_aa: CASSYSANEKLFF
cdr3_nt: TGTGCCAGCAGCTATAGCGCTAATGAAAAACTGTTTTTT

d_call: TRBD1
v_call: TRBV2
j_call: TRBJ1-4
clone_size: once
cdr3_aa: CASSGTGALTADEKLFF
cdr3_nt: TGTGCCAGCTCTGGGACAGGGGCATTAACGGCGGATGAAAAACTGTTTTTT

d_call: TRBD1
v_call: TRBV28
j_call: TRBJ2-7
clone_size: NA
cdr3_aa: CASSLEQGVREQYF
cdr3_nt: TGTGCCAGCAGTTTAGAACAGGGGGTACGCGAGCAGTACTTC

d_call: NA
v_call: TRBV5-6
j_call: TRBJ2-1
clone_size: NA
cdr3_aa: CASSFIRDTYNEQFF
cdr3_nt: TGTGCCAGCAGCTTCATACGGGACACATACAATGAGCAGTTCTTC

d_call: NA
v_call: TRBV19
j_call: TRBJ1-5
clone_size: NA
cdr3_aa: CASRTGTSNQPQHF
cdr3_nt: TGTGCCAGTAGGACTGGAACTAGCAATCAGCCCCAGCATTTT

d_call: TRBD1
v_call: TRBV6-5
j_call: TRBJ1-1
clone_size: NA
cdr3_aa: CASTGGRTEAFF
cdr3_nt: TGTGCCAGCACAGGGGGGCGGACTGAAGCTTTCTTT

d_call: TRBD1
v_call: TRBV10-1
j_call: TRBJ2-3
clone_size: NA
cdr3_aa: CASSEWGQGRSDTQYF
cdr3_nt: TGCGCCAGCAGTGAGTGGGGACAGGGAAGGTCGGATACGCAGTATTTT

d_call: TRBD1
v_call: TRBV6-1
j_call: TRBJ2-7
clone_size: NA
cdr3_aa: CASSEEDRGRYEQYF
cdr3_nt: TGTGCCAGCAGTGAAGAGGACAGGGGGAGGTACGAGCAGTACTTC

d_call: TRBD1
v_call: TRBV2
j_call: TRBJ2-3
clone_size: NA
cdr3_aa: CASSEVGRDRGTDTQYF
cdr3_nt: TGTGCCAGCAGTGAAGTAGGCCGGGACAGGGGGACGGATACGCAGTATTTT

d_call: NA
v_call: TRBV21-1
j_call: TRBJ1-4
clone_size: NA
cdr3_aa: CASFHGGKLFF
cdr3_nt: TGTGCCAGCTTCCACGGGGGGAAACTGTTTTTT

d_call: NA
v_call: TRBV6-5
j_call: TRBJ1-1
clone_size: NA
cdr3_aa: CASSTGYTEAFF
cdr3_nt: TGTGCCAGCTCCACCGGTTACACTGAAGCTTTCTTT

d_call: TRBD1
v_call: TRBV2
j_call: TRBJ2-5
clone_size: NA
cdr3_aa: CATGTGRLQETQYF
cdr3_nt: TGTGCCACGGGGACAGGTCGTCTTCAAGAGACCCAGTACTTC

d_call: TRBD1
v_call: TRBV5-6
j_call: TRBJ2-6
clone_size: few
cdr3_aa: CASSLGTGAGANVLTF
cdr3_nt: TGTGCCAGCAGCTTGGGAACAGGGGCTGGGGCCAACGTCCTGACTTTC

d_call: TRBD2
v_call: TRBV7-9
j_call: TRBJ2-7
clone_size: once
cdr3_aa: CASSITSGIYEQYF
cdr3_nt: TGTGCCAGCAGCATTACTAGCGGGATCTACGAGCAGTACTTC

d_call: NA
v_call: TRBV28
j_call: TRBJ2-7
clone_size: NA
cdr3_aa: CASLNGLSGGDEQYF
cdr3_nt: TGTGCCTCTTTAAACGGACTTAGCGGCGGGGACGAGCAGTACTTC

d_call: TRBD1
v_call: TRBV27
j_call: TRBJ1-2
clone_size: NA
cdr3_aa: CASSPTGGGEGYTF
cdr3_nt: TGTGCCAGCAGCCCGACAGGGGGCGGGGAGGGCTACACCTTC

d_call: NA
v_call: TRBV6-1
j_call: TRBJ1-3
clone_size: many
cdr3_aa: CASSPEEDSGNTIYF
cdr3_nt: TGTGCCAGCAGCCCGGAAGAGGACTCTGGAAACACCATATATTTT

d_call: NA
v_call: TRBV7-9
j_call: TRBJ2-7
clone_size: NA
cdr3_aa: CASTTPGAGVPYEQYF
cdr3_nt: TGTGCCAGCACCACCCCGGGGGCGGGAGTACCCTACGAGCAGTACTTC

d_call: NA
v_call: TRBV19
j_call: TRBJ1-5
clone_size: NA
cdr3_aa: CASSPQGKGNQPQHF
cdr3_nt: TGTGCCAGTAGTCCACAGGGAAAGGGCAATCAGCCCCAGCATTTT

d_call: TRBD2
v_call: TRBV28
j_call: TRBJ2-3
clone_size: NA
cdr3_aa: CASSLGSGVSTDTQYF
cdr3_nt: TGTGCCAGCAGTTTGGGTAGCGGGGTTAGCACAGATACGCAGTATTTT

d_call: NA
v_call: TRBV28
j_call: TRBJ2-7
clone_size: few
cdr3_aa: CASSFPDEQYF
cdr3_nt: TGTGCCAGCAGTTTCCCGGACGAGCAGTACTTC

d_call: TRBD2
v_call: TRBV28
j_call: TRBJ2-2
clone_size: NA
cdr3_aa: CASSSLLAGVGELFF
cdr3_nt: TGTGCCAGCAGTTCCCTACTAGCGGGAGTGGGGGAGCTGTTTTTT

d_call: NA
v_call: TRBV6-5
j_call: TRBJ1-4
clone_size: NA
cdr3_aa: CASSEDENEKLFF
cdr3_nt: TGTGCCAGCAGTGAGGATGAGAATGAAAAACTGTTTTTT

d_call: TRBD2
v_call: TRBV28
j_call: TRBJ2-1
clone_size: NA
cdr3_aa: CASSCRLAGEGEQFF
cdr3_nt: TGTGCCAGCAGTTGCCGACTAGCGGGAGAGGGTGAGCAGTTCTTC